Below are 22 T cell receptor beta chains sequenced from a single sample in a study of blood T cells in healthy people across ages. Together with a sample-barcoded 5' primer, a J-beta primer mix was included in a second PCR lasting about 7 to 12 cycles. One entry per CDR3 protein, called by TCRdb with MiXCR from the 5' RACE reads. The profile shows more than 450,000 distinct CDR3 sequences, around a quarter of them singletons. These records were also assigned to another study, of T cells of mothers and their children.

Sequenced: blood. These receptors came from a boy younger than 10 in good health.

The chain is built from TRBV30 and TRBJ1-2, with D tentatively TRBD1 (6 bases). Per germline, CDR1 GTSNPN and CDR2 SVGIG (reference sequence). The CDR3 spans 16 residues. With 3 bases removed from V and 6 bases from J, the gap between germline ends came to 23 bases. This CDR3 is CAWSWGQGGTVHGYTF. CDR3 DNA: TGTGCCTGGAGCTGGGGTCAAGGGGGGACGGTTCATGGCTACACCTTC.

The rearrangement uses TRBV5-6 and TRBJ1-2, with TRBD1 as a possible D gene (5 bases). Deletions cut 4 bases from V and 6 bases from J, with 19 bases between. Germline V gene data show CDR1 as SGHDT and CDR2 as YYEEEE. The CDR3 length is 15 residues. CDR3 in amino acids: CASSGDGGLVNGYTF. The CDR3 bases are TGTGCCAGCAGCGGTGATGGGGGGTTGGTCAATGGCTACACCTTC.

This clonotype was seen more than once but under ten times. This chain joins TRBV5-5 and TRBJ2-3, with D unresolved. This CDR3 has 16 amino acids. Germline lookup yields CDR1 SGHKS and CDR2 YYEKEE (reference sequence). V lost 2 bases, J lost 6 bases, and 19 bases lay in between. CDR3 DNA sequence: TGTGCCAGCAGCTTCCAACGAACCGGACGGTCTGATACGCAGTATTTT. It specifies CASSFQRTGRSDTQYF.

This sequence joins TRBV2 and TRBJ2-5; 7 bases align to TRBD1. The CDR3 runs to 17 residues. Unmatched junction bases numbered 15, after V lost 5 bases and J lost 3 bases. Germline-derived CDR1 and CDR2 are SNHLY and FYNNEI. The CDR3 DNA follows: TGTGCCAGCAGTTCAATTTATAACAGGGGAAAGGAAGAGACCCAGTACTTC. Encoded protein: CASSSIYNRGKEETQYF.

By sample fraction, this clonotype is medium-sized. The chain uses TRBV20-1 and TRBJ2-2; 7 bases fit TRBD2. The V gene end was trimmed by 0 bases and the J gene end by 2 bases; junction bases not matched to a gene: 3. This CDR3 spans 15 amino acids. Germline lookup yields CDR1 DFQATT and CDR2 SNEGSKA (reference sequence). The chain's CDR3 is CSAREGAGNTGELFF. Written as DNA, the CDR3 is TGCAGTGCTAGAGAGGGAGCGGGAAACACCGGGGAGCTGTTTTTT.

The V call is TRBV20-1, the J call TRBJ2-1; 8 nucleotides match TRBD2. The DNA end favors TRBJ2-7, so the J call may be wrong. The V gene's germline CDR1 is DFQATT and CDR2 SNEGSKA (reference sequence). The CDR3 spans 15 residues. DNA of the CDR3: TGCAGTGCTAGAGAATGGGAGCGGGGGCCCTACGAGCAGTACTTC. Translated, it gives CSAREWERGPYEQYF.

The V call is TRBV7-9, the J call TRBJ1-4, with D possibly matching TRBD1 (5 bases). CDR1 and CDR2 from the germline V gene are SEHNR and FQNEAQ (reference sequence). The V end lost 6 bases, the J end lost 9 bases, and 14 bases lay between the germline ends. The CDR3 has 13 residues. The CDR3 loop is CASSPGAFQKLFF. Here the CDR3 DNA reads TGTGCCAGCAGTCCCGGGGCGTTTCAAAAACTGTTTTTT.

The chain couples TRBV2 to TRBJ2-1, with 11 nucleotides matching TRBD2. TRBJ2-5 explains the end of the DNA better; the J call may be wrong. The length of the CDR3 is 14 residues. The germline gives CDR1 SNHLY, CDR2 FYNNEI. This chain's CDR3 is CASTGTSGGETQYF. Here the CDR3 DNA reads TGTGCCAGCACCGGGACTAGCGGAGGAGAGACCCAGTACTTC.

This clonotype has a single count. The rearrangement joins TRBV7-8 to TRBJ2-2; tentative D call: TRBD1 (5 bases). Germline V gene lookup returns CDR1 SGHVS and CDR2 FQNEAQ. The CDR3 spans 13 residues. Between the trimmed V and J ends, which lost 2 bases and 8 bases, there was a span of 9 bases. The CDR3 sequence: CASSLSGSGELFF. In nucleotides, the CDR3 is TGTGCCAGCAGCTTATCAGGGTCGGGGGAGCTGTTTTTT.

This chain uses TRBV9 with TRBJ2-1; no clear D. V was shortened by 0 bases and J by 10 bases, with 8 bases between the two germline ends. Germline CDR1 reads SGDLS; CDR2 reads YYNGEE. The length of the CDR3 is 12 residues. Here the CDR3 reads CASSVERGEQFF. The CDR3 DNA reads TGTGCCAGCAGCGTAGAGCGTGGCGAGCAGTTCTTC. Variable domain in full (rest from reference TRBV9 and TRBJ2-1): DSGVTQTPKHLITATGQRVTLRCSPRSGDLSVYWYQQSLDQGLQFLIQYYNGEERAKGNILERFSAQQFPDLHSELNLSSLELGDSALYFCASSVERGEQFFGPGTRLTVL.

This clonotype turned up a few times. The chain employs TRBV6-5 and TRBJ1-5; tentatively, D is TRBD1 (5 bases). V dropped 0 bases and J dropped 5 bases, with 5 bases sitting between them. The CDR3 length is 13 residues. CDR1 MNHEY and CDR2 SVGAGI come from the germline V gene. The CDR3 nucleotides read TGTGCCAGCAGTTACTCGGGGCATCAGCCCCAGCATTTT. It specifies CASSYSGHQPQHF.

This clonotype turned up a few times. The rearrangement links TRBV30 to TRBJ2-5; possible D gene TRBD1, 6 bases. The end of the DNA fits TRBJ2-7 better, so the J call may be wrong. This CDR3 region has 12 residues. The germline gives CDR1 GTSNPN, CDR2 SVGIG (reference sequence). CDR3 amino acids: CAWRPTGIEQYF. DNA for the CDR3: TGTGCCTGGAGGCCGACAGGAATCGAGCAGTACTTC.

This clonotype was detected a few times. This sequence joins TRBV4-3 and TRBJ1-6; D gene unclear. The germline gives CDR1 LGHNA, CDR2 YSLEER. V dropped 0 bases and J dropped 8 bases, with 2 bases sitting between them. The CDR3 has 12 residues. CDR3 sequence reads: CASSQDDSPLHF. The CDR3 DNA reads TGCGCCAGCAGCCAAGATGATTCACCCCTCCACTTT.

This rearrangement joins TRBV18 to TRBJ1-5; maybe TRBD1 (5 bases). There are 13 residues in the CDR3. Trimming cost V 6 bases and J 5 bases, with 11 bases left between them. Per germline, CDR1 KGHSH and CDR2 LQKENI. CDR3 sequence (DNA): TGTGCCAGCTCTCCGGGGGGTTATCAGCCCCAGCATTTT. This gives the protein CASSPGGYQPQHF.

This chain uses TRBV29-1 with TRBJ2-7; TRBD2 matches at 11 bases. The end of the DNA is better explained by TRBJ2-1, so the J call may be wrong. In germline, CDR1 is SQVTM, CDR2 ANQGSEA. This CDR3 region has 14 residues. The DNA of the CDR3 is TGCAGCGTCTACACTAGCGGGAGTATCAATGAGCAGTTCTTC. Translation gives CSVYTSGSINEQFF.

This clonotype was detected only once. CDR3 sequence reads: CSARGQREGGLTDTQYF. The DNA for the CDR3 is TGCAGTGCTAGAGGACAACGAGAGGGCGGGTTGACAGATACGCAGTATTTT. The gene calls are TRBV20-1 and TRBJ2-3, with D tentatively TRBD2 (5 bases). The CDR3 totals 17 residues. The ends were cut back, 1 base at V and 3 bases at J, with 20 bases in the middle. The germline V gene encodes CDR1 DFQATT and CDR2 SNEGSKA (reference sequence).

This clonotype was seen a handful of times. The genes are TRBV5-4 and TRBJ1-4; D remains unclear. The CDR3 extends over 13 amino acids. V shed 0 bases and J shed 8 bases, with 8 bases lying between them. Germline values: CDR1 SGHNT, CDR2 YYREEE (reference sequence). CDR3 DNA: TGTGCCAGCAGCTTGGACACTGGGGAAAAACTGTTTTTT. It yields the protein CASSLDTGEKLFF.

In its sample, this clonotype was seen a few times. The J gene is TRBJ2-1, the V gene TRBV10-3, with D possibly being TRBD2 (5 bases). Germline-derived CDR1 and CDR2 are ENHRY and SYGVKD. The CDR3 totals 18 residues. V was trimmed by 4 bases and J by 5 bases, leaving 24 bases between them. CDR3 loop: CAISGPGRRMRVNNEQFF. The CDR3, as DNA: TGTGCCATCAGTGGTCCCGGTAGGCGTATGAGGGTAAACAATGAGCAGTTCTTC.

V is TRBV20-1 and J is TRBJ2-1; 13 nucleotides align to TRBD2. The V segment lost 6 bases and the J segment 5 bases; nucleotides outside the gene matches: 7. Germline V gene lookup returns CDR1 DFQATT and CDR2 SNEGSKA (reference sequence). The CDR3 consists of 15 residues. CDR3 loop: CSADTGTSGDNEQFF. CDR3 nucleotide sequence: TGCAGTGCAGACACCGGGACTAGCGGGGACAATGAGCAGTTCTTC.

This clonotype appeared many times. The CDR3 protein is CASSLARAVGELFF. The CDR3 region has the DNA TGTGCCAGCAGCTTAGCGCGGGCTGTCGGGGAGCTGTTTTTT. This sequence joins TRBV7-2 and TRBJ2-2; D perhaps matches TRBD2 (5 bases). Trimming removed 0 bases at V and 7 bases at J, with 9 bases between. The germline gives CDR1 SGHTA, CDR2 FQGNSA. The CDR3 spans 14 residues.

The gene calls are TRBV27 and TRBJ1-5; TRBD1 matches 7 bases. The CDR3 is 17 residues long. V lost 5 bases and J lost 5; bases outside the gene matches: 15. Germline values: CDR1 MNHEY, CDR2 SMNVEV (reference sequence). In DNA, the CDR3 is TGTGCCAGCAGTCCAGACGTCGGGACAGCAAGGGATCAGCCCCAGCATTTT. It translates to CASSPDVGTARDQPQHF.

The chain uses TRBV2 and TRBJ2-5; 7 bases fit TRBD1. The CDR3 consists of 15 residues. The J segment lost 3 bases and the V segment lost 5 bases, leaving 9 bases of the junction unmatched. Germline lookup yields CDR1 SNHLY and CDR2 FYNNEI. The CDR3 spells CASSLSGTEEETQYF. CDR3 nucleotide sequence: TGTGCCAGCAGTCTCTCCGGGACAGAAGAAGAGACCCAGTACTTC.